Below, 18 T cell receptor beta chains from the same sample are listed, as sequenced in a study of blood T cells in healthy people across ages. PCR was performed a second time for about 7 to 11 cycles using a sample-barcoded 5' primer and a J-beta primer mix. TCRdb reanalysed the 5' RACE reads using MiXCR and keeps one entry per CDR3 protein. The sample lists approximately 800,000 distinct CDR3 sequences, around 45% occurring once. Sequencing was performed on blood. All receptors derive from an older man in good health.

The chain combines TRBV5-5 with TRBJ2-5; D gene unclear. Germline V gene sequence: CDR1 SGHKS, CDR2 YYEKEE (reference sequence). V lost 1 base and J lost 1, with 8 bases in between. The CDR3 length is 14 residues. This CDR3 reads CASSLNAFQETQYF. In nucleotides, the CDR3 is TGTGCCAGCAGCTTGAACGCGTTCCAAGAGACCCAGTACTTC.

V is TRBV29-1 and J is TRBJ1-6; TRBD1 might be the D (5 bases). With 8 bases removed from V and 0 bases from J, the gap between germline ends came to 14 bases. CDR3 length: 15 residues. CDR1 SQVTM and CDR2 ANQGSEA come from the germline V gene. CDR3 in DNA: TGCAGCAGATGGGGACGGAGCTCCTATAATTCACCCCTCCACTTT. It encodes CSRWGRSSYNSPLHF.

The chain employs TRBV12-3 or TRBV12-4 and TRBJ2-1, with 11 bases matching TRBD2. V shed 3 bases and J 9 bases; nucleotides not matched to a gene: 7. The CDR3 extends over 15 amino acids. Here the CDR3 reads CASSFLAGGPAEQFF. CDR3 nucleotides: TGTGCCAGCAGTTTTTTAGCGGGAGGGCCGGCTGAGCAGTTCTTC.

The chain recombines TRBV20-1 with TRBJ2-7; the D gene is possibly TRBD2 (6 bases). Per the germline V gene, CDR1 is DFQATT and CDR2 is SNEGSKA (reference sequence). V was pared by 0 bases and J by 3 bases, with 12 bases between. CDR3 size: 14 residues. CDR3 DNA sequence: TGCAGTGCTAGAGATTCAGGGAGGAACTACGAGCAGTACTTC. Translation gives CSARDSGRNYEQYF.

This clonotype turned up a few times. The genes are TRBV20-1 and TRBJ2-3; D is possibly TRBD1 (6 bases). V was cut by 0 bases and J by 3 bases, with 10 bases left in between. Per the germline V gene, CDR1 is DFQATT and CDR2 is SNEGSKA (reference sequence). The CDR3 is 14 residues long. CDR3 in amino acids: CSARDPQGTDTQYF. In DNA form, the CDR3 reads TGCAGTGCTAGAGATCCACAGGGTACAGATACGCAGTATTTT.

The chain employs TRBV12-3 or TRBV12-4 and TRBJ2-4; 8 bases line up with TRBD2. The J call may be faulty, since TRBJ2-7 better matches the DNA end. The CDR3 totals 14 residues. The chain's CDR3 is CASRPTGRAGEQYF. The CDR3 coding sequence is TGTGCCAGCAGACCAACCGGGAGGGCAGGCGAGCAGTACTTC.

This clonotype turned up a few times. The V and J genes are TRBV6-2 or TRBV6-3 and TRBJ2-1; 15 positions agree with TRBD2. This CDR3 spans 15 amino acids. Looked up from germline, CDR1 is MNHEY and CDR2 is SVGEGT. Germline trimming cut 5 bases from V and 10 bases from J; bases unmatched to any gene: 6. The CDR3 DNA is TGTGCCAGCAGTGGACTAGCGGGAGGGCAAAGCGAGCAGTTCTTC. Translating gives CASSGLAGGQSEQFF.

This sequence joins TRBV20-1 and TRBJ2-1, with 7 bases identical to TRBD2. Matching the DNA end better, TRBJ2-7 makes the J call doubtful. This CDR3 region has 18 residues. CDR1 is DFQATT and CDR2 is SNEGSKA in the germline V gene (reference sequence). CDR3 loop: CSARDIGAPSGSYNEQYF. In DNA form, the CDR3 reads TGCAGTGCTAGAGATATAGGGGCCCCTAGCGGCTCCTACAATGAGCAGTACTTC.

This CDR3 is CASSPTGLPFIADTQYF. In DNA form, the CDR3 reads TGTGCCAGCAGCCCCACGGGACTCCCTTTCATAGCAGATACGCAGTATTTT. V and J are TRBV11-1 and TRBJ2-3; maybe TRBD2 (6 bases). This CDR3 is built from 17 residues. V gave up 5 bases and J gave up 4 bases, with 22 bases separating them. The germline gives CDR1 SGHAT, CDR2 FQDESV (reference sequence).

This clonotype was detected only a few times. The chain joins TRBV29-1 to TRBJ2-7, with D possibly being TRBD1 (6 bases). Germline CDR1 is SQVTM and CDR2 is ANQGSEA. The CDR3 spans 14 residues. Trimming removed 7 bases from V and 8 bases from J, with 24 bases in between. As DNA, the CDR3 is TGCAGCGCTGTGGAGACAGGAGATCTACGCCAGCAGTACTTC. It codes for CSAVETGDLRQQYF.

V and J are TRBV29-1 and TRBJ1-1, with D unclear. Germline lookup yields CDR1 SQVTM and CDR2 ANQGSEA. This CDR3 is 11 amino acids long. Trimming removed 7 bases at V and 10 bases at J, with 16 bases between. The CDR3 loop is CSAGPGYLAFF. The CDR3 DNA sequence: TGCAGCGCCGGACCGGGATACCTAGCTTTCTTT.

This clonotype occurred a few times. The chain carries TRBV28 and TRBJ1-2; 8 bases match TRBD1. The CDR3 totals 14 residues. The V gene's germline CDR1 is MDHEN and CDR2 SYDVKM. V shed 8 bases and J 7 bases; nucleotides not matched to a gene: 12. The DNA of the CDR3 is TGTGCCAGCGGACAGGGACAGTCAGTTCGTGGCTACACCTTC. Its protein is CASGQGQSVRGYTF.

This clonotype was counted only a few times. CDR3 DNA sequence: TGTGCCAGCAGCCGCGAGGGCCTGGACGGGCAGTACTTC. Its protein is CASSREGLDGQYF. The chain couples TRBV9 to TRBJ2-7; a possible D gene is TRBD2 (5 bases). The CDR3 contains 13 residues. CDR1 SGDLS and CDR2 YYNGEE come from the germline V gene. The germline V and J ends were trimmed by 4 bases and 9 bases, with 17 bases remaining between them.

V and J are TRBV5-6 and TRBJ1-1, with D perhaps matching TRBD1 (5 bases). V was trimmed by 0 bases and J by 1 base, leaving 10 bases between them. The CDR3 runs 15 residues. The germline CDR1 and CDR2 sequences are SGHDT and YYEEEE. CDR3 sequence (DNA): TGTGCCAGCAGCTTGGTTGGACACGGGAACACTGAAGCTTTCTTT. This translates into CASSLVGHGNTEAFF.

This clonotype was detected only a few times. V is TRBV20-1 and J is TRBJ2-1; 7 positions match TRBD1. Germline CDR1 is DFQATT and CDR2 is SNEGSKA (reference sequence). The length of the CDR3 is 14 residues. Unmatched junction bases numbered 8, after V lost 6 bases and J lost 3 bases. CDR3 nucleotides: TGCAGTGCCACCCCGGACAGGTTCTACAATGAGCAGTTCTTC. This sequence encodes CSATPDRFYNEQFF.

This clonotype was recorded only once. This chain links TRBV20-1 with TRBJ2-1; 9 nucleotides match TRBD2. CDR3 length equals 16 residues. V was clipped by 6 bases and J by 7 bases; unmatched bases: 16. Germline lookup yields CDR1 DFQATT and CDR2 SNEGSKA (reference sequence). The DNA of the CDR3 is TGCAGTGCGAGTTCCGCGTACGGGCGGGGGGGAAATGAGCAGTTCTTC. It encodes CSASSAYGRGGNEQFF.

This chain connects TRBV7-2 to TRBJ2-1; D is perhaps TRBD1 (6 bases). The CDR3 sequence is 17 residues long. V lost 3 bases, J lost 1 base, and 16 bases lay in between. Looked up from germline, CDR1 is SGHTA and CDR2 is FQGNSA. CDR3 region: CASSFWARGSSYNEQFF. The CDR3 nucleotides read TGTGCCAGCAGCTTTTGGGCTAGGGGGAGTTCCTACAATGAGCAGTTCTTC.

This clonotype was recorded many times. The chain couples TRBV6-1 to TRBJ1-5, with a tentative D call TRBD1 (5 bases). CDR3 length: 13 residues. V was cut by 8 bases and J by 5 bases, with 13 bases left in between. CDR1 MNHNS and CDR2 SASEGT come from the germline V gene. CDR3 DNA sequence: TGTGCCAGCGGGGCGGGAGCGCATCAGCCCCAGCATTTT. This translates into CASGAGAHQPQHF.